The rows below give T cell receptor beta chains drawn from one sample of a study of CD8+ T cells in alopecia areata. Only in-frame clones appear in the TCRdb table, and some are missing; sequencing was by immunoSEQ multiplex PCR. The sample holds 150,000 to 200,000 clones; around three fifths are singletons and the top ten take 1%. Sequenced here: CD4+ T cells sorted from blood, sampled at week 24, from a patient treated with tofacitinib. These receptors were collected from a human donor with alopecia areata. Each CDR3 is given with its conserved first and last residue. The D gene is left open where the match is weak. Clone size is stated in some rows and not others, as once, few, many or a class when expanded.

d_call,clone_size,v_call,cdr3_aa
.,few,TRBV11-2,CASSLDLLVWQTNTGELFF
.,.,TRBV9,CASSPRSGPTDTQYF
.,many,TRBV4-3,CASSQEGRPPLHF
.,few,TRBV12-5,CASERGLAEAFF
TRBD2,.,TRBV5-1,CASSSGLAGGQPYNEQFF
.,.,TRBV5-1,CASSSYEQYF
.,.,TRBV29-1,CSVGPSLGDNEQFF
.,few,TRBV25-1,CASSVAGYEQYF
.,.,TRBV29-1,CSVVDFEAFF
.,few,TRBV10-3,CAISSRGEGQPQHF
.,.,TRBV30,CAWSHTGGTEAFF
TRBD1,.,TRBV15,CATSRGGTAQPQHF
.,.,TRBV23-1,CASSPVGRVEGDGGYTF
.,.,TRBV19,CASSARGRGYTF
TRBD1,.,TRBV7-3,CASSFLWDRGEEETQYF
TRBD1,.,TRBV15,CATSRGQGWDTDTQYF
TRBD2,.,TRBV14,CASSSGTSNTGELFF
.,.,TRBV7-2,CASSLVQLTDTQYF
TRBD1,.,TRBV29-1,CSVSSGTGEGNQPQHF
.,few,TRBV29-1,CSVRDTEAFF
.,.,TRBV7-2,CASSQAPNRVRGYTF
.,.,TRBV25-1,CASSDQLEGDTQYF
.,.,TRBV30,CAWSVRRWNPLHF
.,.,TRBV29-1,CSVGRELTEAFF
.,few,TRBV29-1,CSVVGGTATNEKLFF
.,few,TRBV7-6,CASSPQTGGYTEAFF